This entry lists 8 T cell receptor beta chains sequenced from one sample in a study of T-cell reconstitution after alpha-beta-depleted transplantation in children. The TCRbeta library incorporated unique molecular identifiers. TCRdb reprocessed the PCR reads via MiXCR and lists one record per CDR3 protein. This table has approximately 45,000 distinct CDR3 sequences, 40% to 60% appearing once. Sequences were derived from peripheral blood, sampled before TCRalphabeta/CD19-depleted stem cell transplant. All receptors come from a boy younger than two with SCID, due to receive a stem cell transplant.

The chain uses TRBV5-1 and TRBJ1-3; 7 nucleotides align to TRBD1. Unmatched junction bases numbered 8, after V lost 2 bases and J lost 0 bases. The CDR3 spans 17 residues. CDR1 is SGHRS and CDR2 is YFSETQ in the germline V gene. The CDR3 bases are TGCGCCAGCAGCTTATGGGGACAGCTAAACTCTGGAAACACCATATATTTT. Amino acid sequence: CASSLWGQLNSGNTIYF.

The rearrangement uses TRBV7-2 and TRBJ2-1, with D perhaps assigned TRBD1 or TRBD2 (5 bases each). Germline CDR1 is SGHTA and CDR2 is FQGNSA. This CDR3 has 17 residues. The V end was cut by 4 bases, the J end by 12 bases, with 28 bases between. CDR3 nucleotide sequence: TGTGCCAGCAGCTCGCCGAGAGGGGTTTCTCTTCGGGTCGGGCAGTTCTTC. This sequence encodes CASSSPRGVSLRVGQFF.

This chain uses TRBV11-2 with TRBJ2-4; 11 bases are a match to TRBD2. The CDR3 contains 18 residues. Germline V gene data show CDR1 as SGHAT and CDR2 as FQNNGV. V lost 2 bases and J lost 3; bases outside the gene matches: 9. DNA of the CDR3: TGTGCCAGCAGCTTACTAGCGGGGGGCGGTGGAGTCAAAAACATTCAGTACTTC. Translation gives CASSLLAGGGGVKNIQYF.

The J gene is TRBJ2-3, the V gene TRBV7-8; TRBD2 might be the D (6 bases). This CDR3 has 13 amino acids. Trimming took 1 base from V and 6 from J, leaving 8 bases between them. CDR1 is SGHVS, CDR2 FQNEAQ, per germline. CDR3 coding DNA: TGTGCCAGCAGCTTAGTTCTAGCGGATACGCAGTATTTT. Translating gives CASSLVLADTQYF.

The chain recombines TRBV2 with TRBJ1-4; the D is unclear. The CDR3 runs to 14 residues. The V gene's germline CDR1 is SNHLY and CDR2 FYNNEI. The V end was cut by 1 base, the J end by 7 bases, with 10 bases between. The CDR3 region is CASSEVRRSEKLFF. Written as DNA, the CDR3 is TGTGCCAGCAGTGAAGTAAGGAGGAGTGAAAAACTGTTTTTT.

This clonotype qualifies as large. The J gene is TRBJ2-5, the V gene TRBV20-1, with D perhaps TRBD1 (5 bases). This CDR3 comprises 16 residues. Germline CDR1 DFQATT, CDR2 SNEGSKA (reference sequence). Trimming stripped 0 bases from V and 3 bases from J, with 17 bases between. The CDR3 bases are TGCAGTGCTAGAGATTTAGGGCAGGGTCCAAAAGAGACCCAGTACTTC. Its translation: CSARDLGQGPKETQYF.

Here the CDR3 DNA reads TGTGCCAGCAGCCGTTCAGGGTCTGGGGCCAACGTCCTGACTTTC. Translating it yields CASSRSGSGANVLTF. The V call is TRBV27, the J call TRBJ2-6; tentatively, D is TRBD1 (5 bases). The ends were cut back, 6 bases at V and 1 base at J, with 10 bases in the middle. This CDR3 comprises 15 residues. Germline-derived CDR1 and CDR2 are MNHEY and SMNVEV (reference sequence).

V and J are TRBV20-1 and TRBJ2-1; 10 nucleotides match TRBD2. Trimming took 0 bases from V and 6 from J; bases not matched to a gene: 5. The CDR3 length is 15 residues. In germline, CDR1 is DFQATT, CDR2 SNEGSKA (reference sequence). CDR3 region: CSARDSLAGANEQFF. The CDR3 DNA reads TGCAGTGCTAGAGATTCGCTAGCGGGAGCCAATGAGCAGTTCTTC.